The entry below gives a single T cell receptor (beta chain) sequence along with its context. Its antigen remains unknown. The sample originates from a study of cytomegalovirus exposure and HLA in healthy donors. A multiplex PCR was run with 60 Vbeta primers and 13 Jbeta primers. The method was immunoSEQ multiplex PCR; TCRdb's version includes in-frame clones alone and lacks a portion of them. Of some 120,000 clones listed, about 80% are singletons. With 5 bases clipped from V and 7 bases from J, the junction kept 11 bases outside the gene matches. The CDR3 has 15 residues. Germline V gives CDR1 LNHDA, CDR2 SQIVND (reference sequence). Findings and caveats of the study: A list of around 160 TCR beta chains associated with cytomegalovirus was given. Certain indistinguishable V segments, among them TRBV6-2 and TRBV6-3, were excluded. Several top significant clusters appeared, in a later analysis, to be linked to common viral pathogens.

The material sequenced was PBMCs. The chain combines TRBV19 with TRBJ1-2; 9 bases match TRBD1. The origin of this receptor is a young man in good health and CMV-seronegative. CDR3 residues: CASSANRGLTGGYTF. As DNA, the CDR3 is TGTGCCAGTAGTGCAAACAGGGGGCTCACAGGTGGCTACACCTTC.